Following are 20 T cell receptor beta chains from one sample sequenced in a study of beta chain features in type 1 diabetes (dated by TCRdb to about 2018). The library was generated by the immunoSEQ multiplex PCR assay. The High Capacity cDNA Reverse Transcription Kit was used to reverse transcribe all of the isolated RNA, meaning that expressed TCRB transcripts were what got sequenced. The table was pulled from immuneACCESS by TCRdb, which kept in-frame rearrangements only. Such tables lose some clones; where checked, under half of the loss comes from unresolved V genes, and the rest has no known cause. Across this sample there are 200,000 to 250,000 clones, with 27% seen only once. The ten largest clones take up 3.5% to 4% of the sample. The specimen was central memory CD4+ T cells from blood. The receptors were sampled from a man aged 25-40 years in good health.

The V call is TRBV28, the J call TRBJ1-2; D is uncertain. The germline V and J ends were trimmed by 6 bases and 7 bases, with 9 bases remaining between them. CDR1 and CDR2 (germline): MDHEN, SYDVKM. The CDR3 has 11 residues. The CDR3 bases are TGTGCCAGCAGGGAAAATCGTGGCTACACCTTC. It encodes CASRENRGYTF.

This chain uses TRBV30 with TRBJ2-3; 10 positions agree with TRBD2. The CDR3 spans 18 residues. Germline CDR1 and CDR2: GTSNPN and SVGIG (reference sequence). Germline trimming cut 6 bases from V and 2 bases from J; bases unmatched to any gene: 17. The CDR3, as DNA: TGTGCCTGTCAGGGGACTCCCCGACTAGCGGGTTTCACAGATACGCAGTATTTT. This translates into CACQGTPRLAGFTDTQYF.

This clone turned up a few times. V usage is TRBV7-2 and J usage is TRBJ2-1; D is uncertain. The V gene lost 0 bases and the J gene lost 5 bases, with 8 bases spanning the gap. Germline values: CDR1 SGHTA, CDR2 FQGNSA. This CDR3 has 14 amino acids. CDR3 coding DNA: TGTGCCAGCAGCTTAGCGGGATTAAACAATGAGCAGTTCTTC. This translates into CASSLAGLNNEQFF.

This chain's CDR3 is CASSEVADTQYF. The CDR3 region has the DNA TGTGCCAGCAGTGAAGTGGCGGATACGCAGTATTTT. This rearrangement joins TRBV6-1 to TRBJ2-3; D not certain. CDR3 length equals 12 residues. V lost 1 base and J 6 bases, leaving 5 bases between the germline ends. Per germline, CDR1 MNHNS and CDR2 SASEGT.

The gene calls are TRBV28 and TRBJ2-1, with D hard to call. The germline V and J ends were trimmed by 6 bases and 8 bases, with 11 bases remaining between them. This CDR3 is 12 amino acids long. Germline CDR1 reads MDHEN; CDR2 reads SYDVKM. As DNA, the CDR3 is TGTGCCAGCAGAAAAGCTTGGGATGAGCAGTTCTTC. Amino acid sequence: CASRKAWDEQFF.

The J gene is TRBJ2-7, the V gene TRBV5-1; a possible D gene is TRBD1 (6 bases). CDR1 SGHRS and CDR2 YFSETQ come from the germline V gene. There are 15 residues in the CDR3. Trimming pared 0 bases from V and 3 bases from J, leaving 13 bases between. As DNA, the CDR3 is TGCGCCAGCAGCTTGGCATGGGGGCCCGTCTACGAGCAGTACTTC. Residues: CASSLAWGPVYEQYF.

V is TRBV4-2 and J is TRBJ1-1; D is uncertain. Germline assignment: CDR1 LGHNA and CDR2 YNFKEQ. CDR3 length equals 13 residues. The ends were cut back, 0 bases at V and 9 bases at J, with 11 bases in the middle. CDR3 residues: CASSQDPSRQAFF. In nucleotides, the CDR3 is TGTGCCAGCAGCCAAGATCCATCTCGGCAAGCTTTCTTT.

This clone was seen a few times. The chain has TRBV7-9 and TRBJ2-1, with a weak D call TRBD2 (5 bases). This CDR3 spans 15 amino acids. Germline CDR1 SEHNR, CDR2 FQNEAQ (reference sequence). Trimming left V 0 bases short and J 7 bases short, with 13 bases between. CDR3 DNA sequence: TGTGCCAGCAGCTTAGCGCGAGGGTATGTAAATGAGCAGTTCTTC. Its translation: CASSLARGYVNEQFF.

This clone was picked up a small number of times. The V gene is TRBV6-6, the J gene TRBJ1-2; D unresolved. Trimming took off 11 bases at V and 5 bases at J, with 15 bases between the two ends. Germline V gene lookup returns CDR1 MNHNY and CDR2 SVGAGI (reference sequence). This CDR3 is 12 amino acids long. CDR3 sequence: CAVSAGTYGYTF. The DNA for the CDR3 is TGTGCCGTTAGTGCAGGAACATATGGCTACACCTTC.

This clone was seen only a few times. Written as DNA, the CDR3 is TGTGCCATCAGTGAGGAAAGGAGAAACGCAGATACGCAGTATTTT. Its protein is CAISEERRNADTQYF. The rearrangement joins TRBV10-3 to TRBJ2-3, with no clear D. Germline V gene sequence: CDR1 ENHRY, CDR2 SYGVKD. Trimming took 2 bases from V and 4 from J, leaving 13 bases between them. CDR3 length: 15 amino acids.

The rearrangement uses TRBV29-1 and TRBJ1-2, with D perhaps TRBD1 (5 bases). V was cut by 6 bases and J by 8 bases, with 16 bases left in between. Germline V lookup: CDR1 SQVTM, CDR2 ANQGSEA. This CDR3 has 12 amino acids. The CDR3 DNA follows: TGCAGCGTCCAGGCAGGGCTCGGGGGCTACACCTTC. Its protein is CSVQAGLGGYTF.

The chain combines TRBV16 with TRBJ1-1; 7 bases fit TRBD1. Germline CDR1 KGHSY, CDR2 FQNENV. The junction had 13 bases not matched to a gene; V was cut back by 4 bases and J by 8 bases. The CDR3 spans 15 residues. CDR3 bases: TGTGCCAGCAGCCTCCCCTCCGGGACAGTGAGGGAAGCTTTCTTT. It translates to CASSLPSGTVREAFF. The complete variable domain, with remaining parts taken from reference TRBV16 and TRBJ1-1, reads GEEVAQTPKHLVRGEGQKAKLYCAPIKGHSYVFWYQQVLKNEFKFLISFQNENVFDETGMPKERFSAKCLPNSPCSLEIQATKLEDSAVYFCASSLPSGTVREAFFGQGTRLTVV.

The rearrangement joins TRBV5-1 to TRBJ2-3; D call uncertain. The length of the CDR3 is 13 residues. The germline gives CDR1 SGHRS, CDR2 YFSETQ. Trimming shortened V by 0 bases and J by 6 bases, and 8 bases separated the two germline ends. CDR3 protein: CASSLGLFDTQYF. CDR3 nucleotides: TGCGCCAGCAGCTTGGGACTGTTCGATACGCAGTATTTT.

The CDR3 coding sequence is TGTGCCAGCAGCGCCGAACTAGCGGGGGGGCACACCGGGGAGCTGTTTTTT. Its translation: CASSAELAGGHTGELFF. This chain connects TRBV9 to TRBJ2-2; TRBD2 matches at 13 bases. The CDR3 has 17 amino acids. Trimming removed 3 bases from V and 3 bases from J; junction bases left unmatched: 5. Germline V CDR1 and CDR2: SGDLS, YYNGEE.

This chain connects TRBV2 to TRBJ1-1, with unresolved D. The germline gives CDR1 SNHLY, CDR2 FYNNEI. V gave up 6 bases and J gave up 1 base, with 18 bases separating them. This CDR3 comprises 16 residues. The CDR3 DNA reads TGTGCCAGCAGACCGCCACCTGGAGGGAAGAACACTGAAGCTTTCTTT. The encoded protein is CASRPPPGGKNTEAFF.

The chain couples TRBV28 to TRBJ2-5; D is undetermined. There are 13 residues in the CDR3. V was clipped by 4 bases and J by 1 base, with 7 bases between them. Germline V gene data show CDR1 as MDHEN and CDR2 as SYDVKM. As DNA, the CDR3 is TGTGCCAGCAGTTCCAGCGCCCAAGAGACCCAGTACTTC. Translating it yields CASSSSAQETQYF.

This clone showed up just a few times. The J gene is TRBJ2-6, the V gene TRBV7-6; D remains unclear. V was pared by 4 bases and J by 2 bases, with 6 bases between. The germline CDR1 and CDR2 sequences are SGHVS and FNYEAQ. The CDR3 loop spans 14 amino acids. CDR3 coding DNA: TGTGCCAGCAGCTCACCGGCTGGGGCCAACGTCCTGACTTTC. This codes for CASSSPAGANVLTF.

Here the CDR3 reads CASRESYEQYF. CDR3 nucleotide sequence: TGTGCCAGCAGAGAATCCTACGAGCAGTACTTC. The rearrangement joins TRBV6-6 to TRBJ2-7; the D is unclear. The CDR3 totals 11 residues. Germline V gene lookup returns CDR1 MNHNY and CDR2 SVGAGI (reference sequence). V lost 6 bases to trimming and J lost 1 base, with 4 bases between them.

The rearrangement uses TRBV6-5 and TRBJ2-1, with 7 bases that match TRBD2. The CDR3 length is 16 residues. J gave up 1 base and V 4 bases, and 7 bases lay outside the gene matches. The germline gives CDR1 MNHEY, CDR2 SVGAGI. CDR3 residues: CASSSPSGSSYNEQFF. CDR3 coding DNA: TGTGCCAGCAGTTCTCCTAGCGGAAGTTCCTACAATGAGCAGTTCTTC.

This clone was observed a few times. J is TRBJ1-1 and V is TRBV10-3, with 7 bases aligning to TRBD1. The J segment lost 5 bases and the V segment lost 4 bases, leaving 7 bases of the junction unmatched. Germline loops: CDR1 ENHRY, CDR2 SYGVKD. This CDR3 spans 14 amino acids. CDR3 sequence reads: CAISVEQGKTEAFF. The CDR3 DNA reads TGTGCCATCAGTGTTGAACAGGGGAAGACTGAAGCTTTCTTT.